This record covers a single T cell receptor beta chain. Its antigen is still unknown. The data derive from a study of blood T cells in healthy people across ages. Background on the study: The template switching approach captured approximately one barcoded beta molecule for every two T cells. Study outcomes and limitations: In older individuals, TCR beta diversity per million T cells was lower, falling roughly linearly with age.

Germline V lookup: CDR1 LGHDT, CDR2 YNNKEL (reference sequence). This CDR3 contains 15 residues. V trimming: 4 bases; J trimming: 4 bases; junction bases outside the gene matches: 4. Through a sample-barcoded 5' primer and a J-beta primer mix, a second PCR was run for roughly 6 to 11 cycles. From the 5' RACE reads, TCRdb called clonotypes with MiXCR, one entry per CDR3 protein. The sample shows 790,000 or so distinct CDR3 sequences, about 61% of them seen only once. Sequencing was done on a sample of blood. This TCR was recovered from a man between 35 and 55 years old in good health. The V gene is TRBV3-1, the J gene TRBJ2-1; 10 nucleotides match TRBD1. The CDR3 DNA follows: TGTGCCAGCAGCCGGGACAGGGGACGGTACAATGAGCAGTTCTTC. The encoded protein is CASSRDRGRYNEQFF.